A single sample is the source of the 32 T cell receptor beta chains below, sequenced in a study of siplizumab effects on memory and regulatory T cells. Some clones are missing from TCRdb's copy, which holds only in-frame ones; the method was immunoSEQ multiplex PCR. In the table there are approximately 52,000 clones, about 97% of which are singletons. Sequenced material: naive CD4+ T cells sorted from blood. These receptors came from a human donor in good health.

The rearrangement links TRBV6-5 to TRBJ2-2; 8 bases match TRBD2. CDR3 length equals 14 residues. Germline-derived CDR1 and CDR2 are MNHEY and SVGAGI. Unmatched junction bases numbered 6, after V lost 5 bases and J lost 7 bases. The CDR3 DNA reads TGTGCCAGCAGTGCCGGACTAGCAGGCGGGGAGCTGTTTTTT. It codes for CASSAGLAGGELFF.

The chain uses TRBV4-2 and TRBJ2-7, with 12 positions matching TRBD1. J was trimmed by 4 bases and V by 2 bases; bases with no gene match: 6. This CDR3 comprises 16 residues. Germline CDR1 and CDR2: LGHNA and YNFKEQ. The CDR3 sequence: CASSQTGTGGRYEQYF. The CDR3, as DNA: TGTGCCAGCAGCCAAACCGGGACAGGGGGCCGTTACGAGCAGTACTTC.

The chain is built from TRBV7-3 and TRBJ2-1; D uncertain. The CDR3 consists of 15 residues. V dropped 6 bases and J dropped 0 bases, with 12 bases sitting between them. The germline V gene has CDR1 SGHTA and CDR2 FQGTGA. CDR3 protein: CASSSLPSSYNEQFF. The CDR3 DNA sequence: TGTGCCAGCAGTTCTCTCCCGAGCTCCTACAATGAGCAGTTCTTC.

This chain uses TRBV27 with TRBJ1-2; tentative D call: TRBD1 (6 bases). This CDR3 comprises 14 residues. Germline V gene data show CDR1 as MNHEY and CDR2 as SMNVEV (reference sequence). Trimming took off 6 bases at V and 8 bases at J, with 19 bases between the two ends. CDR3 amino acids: CASSLTGGRGGYTF. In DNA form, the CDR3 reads TGTGCCAGCAGCCTAACGGGGGGGCGCGGGGGCTACACCTTC.

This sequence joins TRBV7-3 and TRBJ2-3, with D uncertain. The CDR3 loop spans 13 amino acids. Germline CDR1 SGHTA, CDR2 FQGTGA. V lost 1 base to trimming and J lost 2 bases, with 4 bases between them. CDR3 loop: CASSLNPTDTQYF. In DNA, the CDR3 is TGTGCCAGCAGCTTAAACCCCACAGATACGCAGTATTTT. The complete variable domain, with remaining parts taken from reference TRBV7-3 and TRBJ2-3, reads GAGVSQTPSNKVTEKGKYVELRCDPISGHTALYWYRQSLGQGPEFLIYFQGTGAADDSGLPNDRFFAVRPEGSVSTLKIQRTERGDSAVYLCASSLNPTDTQYFGPGTRLTVL.

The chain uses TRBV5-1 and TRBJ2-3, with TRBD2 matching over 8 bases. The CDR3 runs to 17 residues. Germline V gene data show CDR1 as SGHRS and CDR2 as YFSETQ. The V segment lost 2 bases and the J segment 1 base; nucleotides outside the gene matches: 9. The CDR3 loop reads CASSFVAGGSGTDTQYF. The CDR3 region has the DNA TGCGCCAGCAGCTTCGTGGCGGGAGGCTCAGGCACAGATACGCAGTATTTT.

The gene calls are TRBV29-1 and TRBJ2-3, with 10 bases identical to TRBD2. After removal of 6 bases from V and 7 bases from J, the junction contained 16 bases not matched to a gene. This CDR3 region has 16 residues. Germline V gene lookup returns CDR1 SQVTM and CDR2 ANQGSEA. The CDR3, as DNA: TGCAGCGTCGTCAACTCCCCTAGCGGGGGATCAAATACGCAGTATTTT. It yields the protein CSVVNSPSGGSNTQYF.

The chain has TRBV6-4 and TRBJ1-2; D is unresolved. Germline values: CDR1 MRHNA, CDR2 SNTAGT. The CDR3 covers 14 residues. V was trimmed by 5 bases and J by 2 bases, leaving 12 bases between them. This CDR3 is CASSLGKGNYGYTF. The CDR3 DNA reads TGTGCCAGCAGTTTGGGGAAGGGAAACTATGGCTACACCTTC.

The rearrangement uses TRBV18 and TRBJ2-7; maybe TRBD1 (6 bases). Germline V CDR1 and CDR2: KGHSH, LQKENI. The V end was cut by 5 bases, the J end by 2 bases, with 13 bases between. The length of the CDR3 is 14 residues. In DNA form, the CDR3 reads TGTGCCAGCTCATCCGGGACACTTACCTACGAGCAGTACTTC. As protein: CASSSGTLTYEQYF.

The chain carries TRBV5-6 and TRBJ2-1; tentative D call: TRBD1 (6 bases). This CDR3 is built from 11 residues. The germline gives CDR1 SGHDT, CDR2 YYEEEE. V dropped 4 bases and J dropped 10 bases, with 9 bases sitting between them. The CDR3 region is CASSRQVEQFF. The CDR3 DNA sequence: TGTGCCAGCAGCCGACAGGTCGAGCAGTTCTTC.

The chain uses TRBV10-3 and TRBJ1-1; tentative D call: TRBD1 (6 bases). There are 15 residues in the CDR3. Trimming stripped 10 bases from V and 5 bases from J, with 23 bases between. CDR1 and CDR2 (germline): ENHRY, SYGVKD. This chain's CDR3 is CASSRLRAGETEAFF. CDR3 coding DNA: TGTGCCAGCAGCCGACTTAGGGCAGGGGAGACTGAAGCTTTCTTT.

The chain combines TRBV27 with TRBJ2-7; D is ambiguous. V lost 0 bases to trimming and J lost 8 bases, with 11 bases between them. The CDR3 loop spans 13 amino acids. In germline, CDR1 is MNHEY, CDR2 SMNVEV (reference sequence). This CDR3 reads CASSLSRQSKQYF. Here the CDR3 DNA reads TGTGCCAGCAGTTTATCGAGGCAGTCGAAGCAGTACTTC.

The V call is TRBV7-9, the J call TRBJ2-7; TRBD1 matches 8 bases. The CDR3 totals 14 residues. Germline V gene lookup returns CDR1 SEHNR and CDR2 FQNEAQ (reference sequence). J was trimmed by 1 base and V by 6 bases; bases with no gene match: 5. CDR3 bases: TGTGCCAGCAGGTCTACAGGGGGTTCCTACGAGCAGTACTTC. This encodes CASRSTGGSYEQYF. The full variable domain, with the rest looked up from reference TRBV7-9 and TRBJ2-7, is DTGVSQNPRHKITKRGQNVTFRCDPISEHNRLYWYRQTLGQGPEFLTYFQNEAQLEKSRLLSDRFSAERPKGSFSTLEIQRTEQGDSAMYLCASRSTGGSYEQYFGPGTRLTVT.

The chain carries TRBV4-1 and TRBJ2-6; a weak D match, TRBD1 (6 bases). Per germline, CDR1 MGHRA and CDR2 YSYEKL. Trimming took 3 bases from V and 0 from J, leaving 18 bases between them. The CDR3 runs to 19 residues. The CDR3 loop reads CASSQRDMNLGSGANVLTF. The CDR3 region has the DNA TGCGCCAGCAGCCAGAGGGACATGAACTTGGGCTCTGGGGCCAACGTCCTGACTTTC.

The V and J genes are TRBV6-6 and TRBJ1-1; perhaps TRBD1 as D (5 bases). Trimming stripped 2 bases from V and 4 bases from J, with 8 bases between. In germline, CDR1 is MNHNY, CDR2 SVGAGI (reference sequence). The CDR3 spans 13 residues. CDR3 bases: TGTGCCAGCAGTTACCAGCAGGGCACTGAAGCTTTCTTT. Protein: CASSYQQGTEAFF.

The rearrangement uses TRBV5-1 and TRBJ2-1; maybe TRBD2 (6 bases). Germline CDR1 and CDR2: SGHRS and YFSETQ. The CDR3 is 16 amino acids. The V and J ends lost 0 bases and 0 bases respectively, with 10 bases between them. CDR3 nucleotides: TGCGCCAGCAGCTTGGGCGGGGCCAGCTCCTACAATGAGCAGTTCTTC. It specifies CASSLGGASSYNEQFF.

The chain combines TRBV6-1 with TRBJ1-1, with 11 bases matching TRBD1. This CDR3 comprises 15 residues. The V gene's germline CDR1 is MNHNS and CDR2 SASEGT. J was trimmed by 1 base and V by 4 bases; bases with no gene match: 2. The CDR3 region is CASSGTGGKNTEAFF. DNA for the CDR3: TGTGCCAGCAGTGGGACAGGGGGCAAGAACACTGAAGCTTTCTTT.

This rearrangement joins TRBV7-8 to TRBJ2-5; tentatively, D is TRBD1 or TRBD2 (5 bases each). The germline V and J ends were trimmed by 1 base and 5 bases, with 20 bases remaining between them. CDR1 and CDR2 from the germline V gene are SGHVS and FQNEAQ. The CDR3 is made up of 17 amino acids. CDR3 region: CASSLGIAASREETQYF. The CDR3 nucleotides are TGTGCCAGCAGCTTAGGTATTGCGGCCTCCAGGGAGGAGACCCAGTACTTC.

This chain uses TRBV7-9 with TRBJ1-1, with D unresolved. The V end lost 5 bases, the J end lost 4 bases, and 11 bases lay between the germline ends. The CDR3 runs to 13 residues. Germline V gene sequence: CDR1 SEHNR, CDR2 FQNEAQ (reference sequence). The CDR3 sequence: CASSRQLTTEAFF. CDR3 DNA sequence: TGTGCCAGCAGCCGCCAGCTGACCACTGAAGCTTTCTTT.

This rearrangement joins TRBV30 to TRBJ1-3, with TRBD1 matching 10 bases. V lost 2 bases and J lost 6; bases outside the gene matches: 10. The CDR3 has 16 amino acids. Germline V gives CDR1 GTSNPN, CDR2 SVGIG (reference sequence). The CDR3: CAWSPRTGGMKNTIYF. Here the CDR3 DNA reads TGTGCCTGGAGTCCAAGGACAGGGGGGATGAAAAACACCATATATTTT.

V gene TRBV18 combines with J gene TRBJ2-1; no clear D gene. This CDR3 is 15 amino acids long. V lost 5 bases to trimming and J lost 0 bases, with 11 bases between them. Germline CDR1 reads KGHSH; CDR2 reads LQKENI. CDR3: CASSLSEASYNEQFF. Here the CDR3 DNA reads TGTGCCAGCTCATTAAGCGAGGCCTCCTACAATGAGCAGTTCTTC.

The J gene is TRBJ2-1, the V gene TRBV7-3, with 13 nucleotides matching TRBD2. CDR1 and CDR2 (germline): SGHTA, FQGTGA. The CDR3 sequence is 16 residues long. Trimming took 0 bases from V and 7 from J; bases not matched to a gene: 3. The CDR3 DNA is TGTGCCAGCAGCTTAACCCCGGGACTAGCGGGAAATGAGCAGTTCTTC. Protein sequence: CASSLTPGLAGNEQFF.

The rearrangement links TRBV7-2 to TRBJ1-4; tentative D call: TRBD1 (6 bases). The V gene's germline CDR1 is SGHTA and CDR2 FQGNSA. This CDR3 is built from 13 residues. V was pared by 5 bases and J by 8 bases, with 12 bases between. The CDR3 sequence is CASSLVGGEKLFF. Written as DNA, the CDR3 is TGTGCCAGCAGCCTGGTGGGGGGCGAAAAACTGTTTTTT.

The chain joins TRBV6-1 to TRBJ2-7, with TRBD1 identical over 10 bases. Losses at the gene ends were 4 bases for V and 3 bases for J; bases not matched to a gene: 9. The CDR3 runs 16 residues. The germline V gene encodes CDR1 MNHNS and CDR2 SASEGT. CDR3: CASSVSRDRGFYEQYF. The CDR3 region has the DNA TGTGCCAGCAGTGTTAGCCGGGACAGGGGCTTCTACGAGCAGTACTTC.

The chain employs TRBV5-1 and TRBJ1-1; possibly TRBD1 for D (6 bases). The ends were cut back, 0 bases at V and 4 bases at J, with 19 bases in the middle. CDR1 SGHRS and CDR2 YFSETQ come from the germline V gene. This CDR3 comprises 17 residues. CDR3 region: CASSLARGGFLGTEAFF. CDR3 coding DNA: TGCGCCAGCAGCTTGGCTAGAGGGGGTTTTCTGGGCACTGAAGCTTTCTTT.

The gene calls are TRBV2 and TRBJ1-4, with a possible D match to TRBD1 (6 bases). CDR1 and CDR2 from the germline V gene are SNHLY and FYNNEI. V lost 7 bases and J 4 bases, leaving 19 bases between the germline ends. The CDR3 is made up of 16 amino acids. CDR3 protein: CASTRRSQGLNEKLFF. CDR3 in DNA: TGTGCCAGCACTCGTCGTTCTCAGGGGCTTAATGAAAAACTGTTTTTT.

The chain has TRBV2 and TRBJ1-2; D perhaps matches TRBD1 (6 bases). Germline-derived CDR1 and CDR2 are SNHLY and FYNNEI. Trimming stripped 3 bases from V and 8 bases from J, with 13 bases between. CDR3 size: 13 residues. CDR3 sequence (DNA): TGTGCCAGCAGTGAGCGGGGGGCAGGAGGCTACACCTTC. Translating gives CASSERGAGGYTF.

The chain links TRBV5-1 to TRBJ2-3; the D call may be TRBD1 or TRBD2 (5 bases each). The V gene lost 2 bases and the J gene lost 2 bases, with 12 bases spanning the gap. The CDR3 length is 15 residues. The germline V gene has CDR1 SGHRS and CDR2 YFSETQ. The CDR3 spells CASSFLRGDTDTQYF. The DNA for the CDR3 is TGCGCCAGCAGCTTTCTAAGAGGGGACACAGATACGCAGTATTTT. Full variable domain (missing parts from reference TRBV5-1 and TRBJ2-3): KAGVTQTPRYLIKTRGQQVTLSCSPISGHRSVSWYQQTPGQGLQFLFEYFSETQRNKGNFPGRFSGRQFSNSRSEMNVSTLELGDSALYLCASSFLRGDTDTQYFGPGTRLTVL.

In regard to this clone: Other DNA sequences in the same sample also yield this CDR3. CDR3 in DNA: TGTGCCAGCTCGAGGGAGGACAGGGTGGGCGAAAAACTGTTTTTT. It is translated as CASSREDRVGEKLFF. The chain uses TRBV2 and TRBJ1-4; 8 bases are a match to TRBD1. The V gene's germline CDR1 is SNHLY and CDR2 FYNNEI. The CDR3 runs 15 residues. V dropped 8 bases and J dropped 8; count of bases not matched to a gene: 13. Filled out from reference TRBV2 and TRBJ1-4, the complete variable domain reads EPEVTQTPSHQVTQMGQEVILRCVPISNHLYFYWYRQILGQKVEFLVSFYNNEISEKSEIFDDQFSVERPDGSNFTLKIRSTKLEDSAMYFCASSREDRVGEKLFFGSGTQLSVL.

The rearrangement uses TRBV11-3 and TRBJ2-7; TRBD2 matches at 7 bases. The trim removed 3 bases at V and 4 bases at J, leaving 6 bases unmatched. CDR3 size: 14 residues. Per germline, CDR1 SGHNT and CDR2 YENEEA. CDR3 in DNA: TGTGCCAGCAGCTTGGGGGGGAGAGGGTACGAGCAGTACTTC. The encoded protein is CASSLGGRGYEQYF.

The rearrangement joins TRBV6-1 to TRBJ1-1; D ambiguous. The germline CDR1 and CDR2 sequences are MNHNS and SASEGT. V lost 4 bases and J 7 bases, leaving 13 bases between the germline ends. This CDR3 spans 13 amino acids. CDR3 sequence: CASSVLHWSEAFF. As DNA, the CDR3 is TGTGCCAGCAGTGTCCTTCACTGGAGTGAAGCTTTCTTT.

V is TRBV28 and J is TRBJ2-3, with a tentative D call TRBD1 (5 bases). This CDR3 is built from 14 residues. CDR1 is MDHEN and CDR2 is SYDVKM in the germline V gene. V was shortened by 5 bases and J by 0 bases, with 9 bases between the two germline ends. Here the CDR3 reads CASSGALSTDTQYF. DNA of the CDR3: TGTGCCAGCAGTGGGGCACTAAGCACAGATACGCAGTATTTT.